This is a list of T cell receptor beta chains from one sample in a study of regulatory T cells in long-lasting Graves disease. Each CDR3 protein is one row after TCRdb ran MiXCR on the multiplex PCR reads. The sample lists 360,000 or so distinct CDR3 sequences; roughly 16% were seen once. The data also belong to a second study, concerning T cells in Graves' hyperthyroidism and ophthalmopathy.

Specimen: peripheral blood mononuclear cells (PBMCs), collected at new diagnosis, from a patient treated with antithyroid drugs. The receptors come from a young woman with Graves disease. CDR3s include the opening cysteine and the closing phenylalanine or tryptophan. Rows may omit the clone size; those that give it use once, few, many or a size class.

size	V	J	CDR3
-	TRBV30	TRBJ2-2	CAWKRRGGANTGELFF
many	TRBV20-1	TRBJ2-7	CSARPQNEQYF
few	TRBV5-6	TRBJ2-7	CASSLQSYEQYF
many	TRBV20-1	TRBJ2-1	CSARGLADYNEQFF
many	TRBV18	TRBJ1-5	CASSLKGNQPQHF
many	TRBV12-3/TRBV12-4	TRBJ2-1	CASTFRKYNEQFF
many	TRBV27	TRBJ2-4	CASSATYGTSGRKNIQYF
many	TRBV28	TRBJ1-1	CASKRNTEAFF
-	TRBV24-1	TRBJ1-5	CATSDSALNGQPQHF
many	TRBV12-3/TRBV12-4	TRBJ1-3	CASSPRPVSGNTIYF
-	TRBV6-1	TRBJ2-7	CASSRPLTSGYEQYF
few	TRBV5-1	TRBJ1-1	CASSQAGTENTEAFF
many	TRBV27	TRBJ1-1	CASSTREGANTEAFF
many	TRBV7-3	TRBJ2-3	CASSPRAGGPRTDTQYF
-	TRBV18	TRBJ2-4	CASSSQQGLAKNIQYF
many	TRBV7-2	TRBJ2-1	CASSRTPGTNNEQFF
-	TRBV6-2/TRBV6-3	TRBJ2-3	CASRTGTDTQYF
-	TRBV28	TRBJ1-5	CASSFPGANNQPQHF
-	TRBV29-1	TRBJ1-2	CSVTRELGYTF
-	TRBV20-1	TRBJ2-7	CSARGGSAYEQYF
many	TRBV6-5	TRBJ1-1	CASSYRQGDTEAFF
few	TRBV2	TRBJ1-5	CASSDSVSNQPQHF
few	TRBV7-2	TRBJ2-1	CASSLEAGRLNEQFF
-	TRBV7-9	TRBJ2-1	CASSRGPGLDHNEQFF
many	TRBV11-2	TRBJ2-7	CASSWGLAASYEQYF
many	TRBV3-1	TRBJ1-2	CASSRPGPYGYTF
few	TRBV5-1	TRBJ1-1	CASSFYRVERNTEAFF
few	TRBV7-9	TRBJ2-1	CASSLGYDNEQFF
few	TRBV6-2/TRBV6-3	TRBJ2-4	CASSSLRGAKNIQYF
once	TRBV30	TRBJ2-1	CAWIRTSGFNEQFF
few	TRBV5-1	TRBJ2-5	CASSWPLGVGETQYF
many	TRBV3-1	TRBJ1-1	CASSLGGTRKAFF
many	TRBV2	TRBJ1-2	CASSRTGTQGYTF
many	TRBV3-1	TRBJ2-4	CASSPMRREGIQYF
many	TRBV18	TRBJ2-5	CASSPPSRRETQYF
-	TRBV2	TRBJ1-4	CASSRTGEAGEKLFF
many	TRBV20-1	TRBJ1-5	CSARAGTPNQPQHF
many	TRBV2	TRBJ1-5	CASSEAVRGNQPQHF
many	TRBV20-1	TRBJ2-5	CSASSTPGETQYF
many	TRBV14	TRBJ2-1	CASSQTGERAYNEQFF
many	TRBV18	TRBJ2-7	CASRTTREQYF
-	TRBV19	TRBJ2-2	CASRGDTDTGELLF
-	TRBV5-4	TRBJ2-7	CASSSRTSGYYEQYF
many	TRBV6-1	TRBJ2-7	CASSPEGGFNEQYF
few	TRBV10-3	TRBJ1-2	CAISEGPSAEGYTF
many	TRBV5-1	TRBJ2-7	CASSLTSGVYEQYF
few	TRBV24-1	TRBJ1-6	CATSTGGGSPLHF
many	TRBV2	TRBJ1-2	CASSQTGFVYGYTF
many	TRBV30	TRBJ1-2	CAWGTVGGYTF
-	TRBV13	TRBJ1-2	CASSLGRGLNYGYTF
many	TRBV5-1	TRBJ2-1	CASSLAGPSGIVPNEQFF
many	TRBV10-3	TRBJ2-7	CAISESGRGGYEQYF
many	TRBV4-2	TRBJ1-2	CASSQERLGTGNYGYTF
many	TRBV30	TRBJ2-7	CAWSAGTAYEQYF
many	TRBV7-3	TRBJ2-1	CASSSQAPGDSSYNEQFF